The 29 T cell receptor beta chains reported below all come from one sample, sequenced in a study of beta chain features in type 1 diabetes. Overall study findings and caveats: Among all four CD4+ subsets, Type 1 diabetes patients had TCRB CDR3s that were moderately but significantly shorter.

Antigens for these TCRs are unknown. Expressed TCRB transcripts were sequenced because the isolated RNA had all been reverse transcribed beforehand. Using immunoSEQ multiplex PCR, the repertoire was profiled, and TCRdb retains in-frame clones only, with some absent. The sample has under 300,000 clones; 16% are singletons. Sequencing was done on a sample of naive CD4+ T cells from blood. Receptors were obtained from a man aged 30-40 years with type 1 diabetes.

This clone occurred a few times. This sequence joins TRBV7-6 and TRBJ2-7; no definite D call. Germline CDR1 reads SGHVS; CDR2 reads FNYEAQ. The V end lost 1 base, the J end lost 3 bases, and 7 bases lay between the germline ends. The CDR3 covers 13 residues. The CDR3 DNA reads TGTGCCAGCAGCTTAGTAGGCCACTACGAGCAGTACTTC. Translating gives CASSLVGHYEQYF.

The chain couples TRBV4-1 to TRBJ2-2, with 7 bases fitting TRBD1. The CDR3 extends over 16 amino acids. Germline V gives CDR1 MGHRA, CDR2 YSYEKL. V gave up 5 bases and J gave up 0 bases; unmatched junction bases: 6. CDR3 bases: TGCGCCAGCAGCGTAACAACAGGGGCGAACACCGGGGAGCTGTTTTTT. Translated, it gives CASSVTTGANTGELFF.

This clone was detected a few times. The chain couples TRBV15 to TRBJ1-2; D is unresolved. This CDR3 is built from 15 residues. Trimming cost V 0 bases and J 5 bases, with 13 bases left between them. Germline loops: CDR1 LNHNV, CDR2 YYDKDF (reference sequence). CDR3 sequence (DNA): TGTGCCACCAGCAGAGATCCAGGCCGTCTATATGGCTACACCTTC. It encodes CATSRDPGRLYGYTF. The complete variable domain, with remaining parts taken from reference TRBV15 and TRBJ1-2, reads DAMVIQNPRYQVTQFGKPVTLSCSQTLNHNVMYWYQQKSSQAPKLLFHYYDKDFNNEADTPDNFQSRRPNTSFCFLDIRSPGLGDTAMYLCATSRDPGRLYGYTFGSGTRLTVV.

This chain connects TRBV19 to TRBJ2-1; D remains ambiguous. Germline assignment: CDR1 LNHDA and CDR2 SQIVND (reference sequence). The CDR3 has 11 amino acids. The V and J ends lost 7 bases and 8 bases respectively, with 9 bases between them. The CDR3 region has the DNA TGTGCCAGTATGGCAAAGTATGAGCAGTTCTTC. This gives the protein CASMAKYEQFF.

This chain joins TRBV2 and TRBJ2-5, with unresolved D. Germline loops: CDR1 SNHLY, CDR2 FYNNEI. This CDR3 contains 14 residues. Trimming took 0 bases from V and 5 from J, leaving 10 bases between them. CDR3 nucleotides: TGTGCCAGCAGTGAAGCGCTTCGAGTGGAGACCCAGTACTTC. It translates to CASSEALRVETQYF.

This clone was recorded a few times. The DNA of the CDR3 is TGTGCCAGCAGCAAAACAGTCTCCTCGTACCAAGAGACCCAGTACTTC. Translation: CASSKTVSSYQETQYF. The chain employs TRBV7-2 and TRBJ2-5; no clear D. The CDR3 contains 16 residues. Germline CDR1 is SGHTA and CDR2 is FQGNSA. Between the trimmed V and J ends, which lost 5 bases and 0 bases, there was a span of 16 bases.

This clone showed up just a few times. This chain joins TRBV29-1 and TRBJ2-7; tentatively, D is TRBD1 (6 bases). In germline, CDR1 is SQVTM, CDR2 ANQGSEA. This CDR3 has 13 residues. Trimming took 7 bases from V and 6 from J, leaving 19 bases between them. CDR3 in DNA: TGCAGCGCCCGAGGAACAGGGTCCAGCGAGCAGTACTTC. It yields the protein CSARGTGSSEQYF.

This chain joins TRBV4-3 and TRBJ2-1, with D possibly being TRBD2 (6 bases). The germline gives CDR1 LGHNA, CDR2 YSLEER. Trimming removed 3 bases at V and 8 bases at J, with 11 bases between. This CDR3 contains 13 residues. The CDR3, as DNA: TGCGCCAGCAGCCAGTGGGGGGTGGATGAGCAGTTCTTC. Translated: CASSQWGVDEQFF.

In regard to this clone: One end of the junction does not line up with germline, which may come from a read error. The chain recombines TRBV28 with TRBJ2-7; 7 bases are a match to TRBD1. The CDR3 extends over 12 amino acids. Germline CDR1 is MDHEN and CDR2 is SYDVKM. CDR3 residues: CASSRSGQTHDF. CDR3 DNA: TGTGCCAGCAGTAGATCGGGACAGACCCATGACTTC.

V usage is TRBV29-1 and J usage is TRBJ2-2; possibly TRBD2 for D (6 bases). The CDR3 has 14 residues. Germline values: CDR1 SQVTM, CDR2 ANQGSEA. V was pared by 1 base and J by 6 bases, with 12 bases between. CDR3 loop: CSVEGDSNPGELFF. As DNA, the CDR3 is TGCAGCGTTGAAGGGGACTCGAATCCCGGGGAGCTGTTTTTT.

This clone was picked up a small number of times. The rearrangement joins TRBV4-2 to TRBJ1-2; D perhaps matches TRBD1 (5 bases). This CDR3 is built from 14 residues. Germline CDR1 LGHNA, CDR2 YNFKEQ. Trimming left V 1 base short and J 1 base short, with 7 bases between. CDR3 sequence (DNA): TGTGCCAGCAGCCAAGTGGGGGTTAACTATGGCTACACCTTC. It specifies CASSQVGVNYGYTF.

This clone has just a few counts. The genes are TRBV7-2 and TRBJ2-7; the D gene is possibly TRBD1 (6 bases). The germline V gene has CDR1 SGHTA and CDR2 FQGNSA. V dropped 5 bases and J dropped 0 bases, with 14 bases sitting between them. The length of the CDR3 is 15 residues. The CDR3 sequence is CASSPDRWASYEQYF. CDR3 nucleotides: TGTGCCAGCAGCCCCGACAGGTGGGCCTCCTACGAGCAGTACTTC.

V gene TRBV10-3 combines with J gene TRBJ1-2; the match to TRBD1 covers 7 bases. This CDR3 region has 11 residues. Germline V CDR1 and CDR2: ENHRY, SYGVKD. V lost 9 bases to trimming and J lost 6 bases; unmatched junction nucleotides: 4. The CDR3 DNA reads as TGTGCCATAAGGGGGCTGAATGGCTACACCTTC. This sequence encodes CAIRGLNGYTF.

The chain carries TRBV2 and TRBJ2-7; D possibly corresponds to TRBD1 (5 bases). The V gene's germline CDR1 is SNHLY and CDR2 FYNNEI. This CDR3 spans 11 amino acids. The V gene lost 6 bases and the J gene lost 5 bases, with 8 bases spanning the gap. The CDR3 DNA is TGTGCCAGCAGGGTAGGGGACGAGCAGTACTTC. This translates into CASRVGDEQYF.

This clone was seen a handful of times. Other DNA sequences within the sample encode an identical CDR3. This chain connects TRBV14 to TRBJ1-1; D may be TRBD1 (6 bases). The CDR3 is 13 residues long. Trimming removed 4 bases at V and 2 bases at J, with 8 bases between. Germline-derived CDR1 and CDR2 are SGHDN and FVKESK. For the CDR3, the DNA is TGTGCCAGCAGCCTACAGGGTAACACTGAAGCTTTCTTT. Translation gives CASSLQGNTEAFF.

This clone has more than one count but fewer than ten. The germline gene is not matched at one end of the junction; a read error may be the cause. CDR3 DNA sequence: TGTGCCAGCAACTTACAGGGAGCAACCTCCTACGAGCAGTACTTC. This codes for CASNLQGATSYEQYF. The rearrangement links TRBV7-9 to TRBJ2-7; a possible D gene is TRBD1 (6 bases). Germline V gene lookup returns CDR1 SEHNR and CDR2 FQNEAQ (reference sequence). CDR3 length equals 15 residues.

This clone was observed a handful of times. CDR3 nucleotide sequence: TGTGCCAGCAGCTGGGGGGGTCAAGAAAAACTGTTTTTT. It encodes CASSWGGQEKLFF. The gene calls are TRBV7-9 and TRBJ1-4; possibly TRBD1 for D (5 bases). V gave up 4 bases and J gave up 8 bases, with 11 bases separating them. The CDR3 sequence is 13 residues long. CDR1 SEHNR and CDR2 FQNEAQ come from the germline V gene (reference sequence).

CDR3 sequence reads: CASSVGTGGPGDTQYF. In nucleotides, the CDR3 is TGTGCCAGCAGCGTAGGGACGGGAGGGCCCGGAGATACGCAGTATTTT. V usage is TRBV9 and J usage is TRBJ2-3; 8 bases match TRBD2. Germline V gene data show CDR1 as SGDLS and CDR2 as YYNGEE. The CDR3 runs to 16 residues. J lost 5 bases, V lost 0 bases, and 8 bases had no gene match.

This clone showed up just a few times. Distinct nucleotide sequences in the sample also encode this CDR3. The CDR3 DNA follows: TGCGCCAGCAGCTTGGATGGGGACGAGCAGTACTTC. Translating it yields CASSLDGDEQYF. V gene TRBV5-1 combines with J gene TRBJ2-7; D is undetermined. Trimming cost V 0 bases and J 5 bases, with 6 bases left between them. The V gene's germline CDR1 is SGHRS and CDR2 YFSETQ. The CDR3 length is 12 residues.

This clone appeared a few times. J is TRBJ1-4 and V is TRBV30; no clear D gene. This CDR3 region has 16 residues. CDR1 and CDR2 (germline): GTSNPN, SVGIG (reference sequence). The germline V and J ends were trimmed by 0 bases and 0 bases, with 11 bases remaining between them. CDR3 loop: CAWSVQSPATNEKLFF. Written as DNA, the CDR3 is TGTGCCTGGAGTGTACAGTCTCCAGCAACTAATGAAAAACTGTTTTTT.

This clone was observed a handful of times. The CDR3 spells CASSLGTGGYNEQFF. Written as DNA, the CDR3 is TGTGCCAGCAGCTTGGGGACAGGAGGCTACAATGAGCAGTTCTTC. The chain uses TRBV5-4 and TRBJ2-1; 7 bases agree with TRBD1. The CDR3 sequence is 15 residues long. Germline CDR1 reads SGHNT; CDR2 reads YYREEE (reference sequence). The V gene end was trimmed by 0 bases and the J gene end by 3 bases; junction bases not matched to a gene: 3.

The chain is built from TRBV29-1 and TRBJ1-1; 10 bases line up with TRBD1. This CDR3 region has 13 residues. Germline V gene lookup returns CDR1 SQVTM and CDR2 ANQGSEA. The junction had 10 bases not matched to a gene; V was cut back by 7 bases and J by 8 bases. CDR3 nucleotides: TGCAGCGCTACTCCGGGACAGGGGACCGAAGCTTTCTTT. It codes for CSATPGQGTEAFF.

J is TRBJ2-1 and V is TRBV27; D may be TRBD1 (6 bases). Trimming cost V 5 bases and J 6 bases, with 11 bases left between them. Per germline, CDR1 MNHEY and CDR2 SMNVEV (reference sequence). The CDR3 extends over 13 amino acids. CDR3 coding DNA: TGTGCCAGCAGTCCAACCAGGGGCAATGAGCAGTTCTTC. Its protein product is CASSPTRGNEQFF.

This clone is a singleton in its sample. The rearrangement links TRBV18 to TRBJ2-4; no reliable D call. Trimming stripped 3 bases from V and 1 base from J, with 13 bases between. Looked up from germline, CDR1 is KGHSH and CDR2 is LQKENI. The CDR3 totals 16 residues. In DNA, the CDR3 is TGTGCCAGCTCACCTTGGCCCAGGCGGGCCAAAAACATTCAGTACTTC. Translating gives CASSPWPRRAKNIQYF.

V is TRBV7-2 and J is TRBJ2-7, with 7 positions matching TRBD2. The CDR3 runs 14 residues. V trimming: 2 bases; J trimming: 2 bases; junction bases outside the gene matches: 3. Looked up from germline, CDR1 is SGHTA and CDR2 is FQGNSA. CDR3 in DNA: TGTGCCAGCAGCTTAAACGGGGGGACCTACGAGCAGTACTTC. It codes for CASSLNGGTYEQYF.

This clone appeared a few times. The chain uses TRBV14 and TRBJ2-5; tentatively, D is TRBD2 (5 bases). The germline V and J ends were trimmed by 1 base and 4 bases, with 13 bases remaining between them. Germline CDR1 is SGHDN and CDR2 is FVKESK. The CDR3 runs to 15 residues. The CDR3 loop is CASSQVLAGGETQYF. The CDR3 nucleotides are TGTGCCAGCAGCCAAGTTTTGGCAGGAGGAGAGACCCAGTACTTC.

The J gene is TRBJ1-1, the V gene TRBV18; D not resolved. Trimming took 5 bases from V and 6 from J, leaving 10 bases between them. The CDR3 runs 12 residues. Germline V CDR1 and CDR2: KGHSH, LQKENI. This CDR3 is CASSSLAAEAFF. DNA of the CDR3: TGTGCCAGCTCATCGCTAGCGGCTGAAGCTTTCTTT.

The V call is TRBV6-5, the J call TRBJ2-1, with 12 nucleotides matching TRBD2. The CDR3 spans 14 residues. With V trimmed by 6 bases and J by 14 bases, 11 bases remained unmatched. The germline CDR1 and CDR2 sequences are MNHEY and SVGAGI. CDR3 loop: CASSQRLAGAVKFF. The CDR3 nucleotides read TGTGCCAGCAGCCAGAGACTAGCGGGAGCGGTTAAGTTCTTC.

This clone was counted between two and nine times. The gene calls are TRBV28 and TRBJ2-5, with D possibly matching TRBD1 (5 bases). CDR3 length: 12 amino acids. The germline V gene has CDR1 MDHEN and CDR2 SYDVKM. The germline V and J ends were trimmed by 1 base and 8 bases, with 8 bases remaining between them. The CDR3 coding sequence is TGTGCCAGCAGTTTATCTGGGGCCACCCAGTACTTC. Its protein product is CASSLSGATQYF.